This T cell receptor (beta chain) is drawn from a study of T cell responses to AZD1222 COVID-19 vaccine. The repertoire was sequenced with immunoSEQ multiplex PCR; TCRdb's copy has only in-frame clones and lacks some. The profile shows around 70,000 clones, around 90% of them singletons. Source: peripheral blood, taken 28 days after the second AZD1222 dose. The origin of this receptor is an adult who received the AZD1222 COVID-19 vaccine.

The CDR3 DNA sequence: TGCGCCAGCAGTTCCGCATACAGGGGGCTTAACTATGGCTACACCTTC. Its protein is CASSSAYRGLNYGYTF. The chain recombines TRBV5-1 with TRBJ1-2; 9 bases align to TRBD1. The CDR3 spans 16 residues. V shed 5 bases, J shed 1 base, and the junction held 9 bases outside the gene matches. Looked up from germline, CDR1 is SGHRS and CDR2 is YFSETQ.